The TCR beta chain under discussion was sequenced for a study of blood T cell repertoires in COVID-19 (dated by TCRdb to the early 2020s). About the study as a whole: Samples covering the acute and convalescent phases of COVID-19 were provided by collaborators in the United States, Italy and Spain. The prospective study material was composed of cDNA or gDNA derived from T cells, B-cell-depleted T cells, or PBMCs. The dataset comprised deeply sampled blood TCRbeta repertoires from subjects exposed to, actively infected with, or recovered from COVID-19. A freely available public database, intended as a resource for researchers studying the immune response to SARS-CoV-2, is where the repertoires were released. Samples came from the ongoing ImmuneRACE study (first 160 participants) plus 1,254 subjects from 6 global collaborators. The sample metadata nearly always contained a de-identified subject ID, COVID-19 status, age in years and sex. Where available, HLA class I and class II types were taken from metadata supplied by the sample provider and were not determined by assay-based typing.

In the prospective study, participants were 18 to 89 years old, resided in fewer than 25 geographic areas of the United States, and were enrolled through a virtual design. In the prospective study, cohorts were assigned on the basis of participant-reported clinical history obtained from a screening survey and a study questionnaire. ImmuneRACE Cohort 3 recovered participants were defined by two consecutive negative NP/OP PCR tests, healthcare professional clearance, or symptom resolution. Each participant in the prospective study had whole blood, serum and a nasopharyngeal or oropharyngeal swab collected by mobile phlebotomists. Additional blood draws and questionnaires over an approximately two-month period could optionally be provided by prospective study participants. Before DNA extraction, prospective study blood samples were shipped either frozen or at room temperature. V lost 0 bases and J lost 3 bases; the stretch between them is 6 bases long. Looking up the germline V gene yields CDR1 SGDLS and CDR2 YYNGEE. Including cysteine and phenylalanine, the CDR3 has 13 amino acids. The only DNA kept is the CDR3, 39 bases in frame from the first base.

As to this clone: Its antigen is still unknown. No quality values exist for individual bases; no much larger clone is one base distant.

TCRbeta CDR3 regions were amplified from genomic DNA by means of the immunoSEQ Assay, a bias-controlled multiplex PCR. The study's own analysis went as follows. The number of nucleated cells in each sample was estimated by amplification of reference gene primers within the assay. Sequence reads were collapsed and filtered to measure the absolute abundance of every unique TCRbeta CDR3 rearrangement. For each sample, productive Simpson clonality was calculated as the square root of Simpson's diversity index across productive rearrangements. As stored in TCRdb, this immuneACCESS dataset retains in-frame rearrangements with V and J assigned. A fraction of the clones does not appear; measured against another copy, unresolved V genes explain less than half of the discrepancy, and the remainder lacks a known reason. D and trimming were read from the DNA, whereas the V and J calls and clone size are those reported in that table. The sample data list 150,000 to 200,000 clones, and approximately 80% of these were observed just once. The top ten clones comprise roughly 9.6% of the sample.

The investigation overall reported the following: The quantity of clinical and demographic metadata differed by source and by participant and was supplied without curation.

Here the chain combines TRBV9 and TRBJ1-2; the D segment could be TRBD1, given 5 matching bases. Material: PBMCs or T cells enriched from blood (not recorded which). The TCR originated in a man aged 45-65 years who had recovered from COVID-19. Here the CDR3 is given as CASSVETDYGYTF. The DNA sequence follows: TGTGCCAGCAGCGTAGAGACAGACTATGGCTACACCTTC.